This T cell receptor (beta chain) was documented in a study of blood T cell repertoires in COVID-19. The overall study: Samples of COVID-19 (acute and convalescent) were obtained from the United States, Italy and Spain. Sample material is recorded as cDNA or gDNA derived from T cells, B-cell-depleted T cells, or PBMCs.

Per the original methods: Amplification from reference gene primers served as the basis for estimated nucleated cell counts. Sequenced by immunoSEQ multiplex PCR; TCRdb stores in-frame clones only, minus some. V, J and clone size were drawn from that table, and D and trimming were deduced from the DNA. The data hold some 230,000 clones, with roughly 80% observed a single time. V shed 5 bases and J shed 2 bases, with 12 bases lying between them. CDR3 length: 14 residues. Germline CDR1 reads PRHDT; CDR2 reads FYEKMQ (reference sequence). The specimen was peripheral blood. This chain links TRBV13 with TRBJ1-1; D perhaps matches TRBD1 (6 bases). The sequence derives from a woman aged 30 to 39 who had recovered from COVID-19. The CDR3 DNA follows: TGTGCCAGCAGCGTCACCGGGACAAACACTGAAGCTTTCTTT. Its protein product is CASSVTGTNTEAFF.